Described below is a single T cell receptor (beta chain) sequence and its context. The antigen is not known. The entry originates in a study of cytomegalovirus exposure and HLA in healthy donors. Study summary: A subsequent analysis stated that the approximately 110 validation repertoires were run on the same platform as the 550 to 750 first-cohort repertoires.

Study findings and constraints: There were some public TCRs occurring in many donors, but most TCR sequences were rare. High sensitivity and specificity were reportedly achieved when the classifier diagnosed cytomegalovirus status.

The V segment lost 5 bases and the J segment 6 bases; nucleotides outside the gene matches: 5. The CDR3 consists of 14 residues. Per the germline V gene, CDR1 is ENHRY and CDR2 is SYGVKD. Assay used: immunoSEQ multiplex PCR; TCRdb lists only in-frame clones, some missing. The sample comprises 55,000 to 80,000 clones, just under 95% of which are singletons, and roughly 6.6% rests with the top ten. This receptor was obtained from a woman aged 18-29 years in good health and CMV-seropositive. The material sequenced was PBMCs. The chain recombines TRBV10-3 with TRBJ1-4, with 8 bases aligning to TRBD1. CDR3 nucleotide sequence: TGTGCCATCAGTAAGACAGGGGACGATGAAAAACTGTTTTTT. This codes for CAISKTGDDEKLFF.